This T cell receptor (beta chain) emerged from a study of blood T cell repertoires in COVID-19. Turning to the study itself: Sites across the United States, Italy and Spain contributed samples from acute and convalescent COVID-19. T cells, B-cell-depleted T cells, or PBMCs provided the cDNA or gDNA that served as material.

The CDR3 extends over 16 amino acids. The V and J ends lost 3 bases and 1 base respectively, with 15 bases between them. In germline, CDR1 is KGHSH, CDR2 LQKENI. Source study methods: Researchers report that nucleated cell counts were estimated from reference gene primer amplification. Data came from immunoSEQ multiplex PCR; TCRdb stores just in-frame clones and leaves some out. From that table come the V and J calls and clone size; the DNA was used to work out D and trimming. The repertoire holds about 150,000 clones, with approximately 89% as singletons. The sequence was collected from a human donor in a cohort sampled during active COVID-19. This rearrangement joins TRBV18 to TRBJ2-5; D unclear. Sample: peripheral blood. CDR3: CASSPVLGPVQETQYF. DNA for the CDR3: TGTGCCAGCTCACCTGTTCTTGGGCCGGTCCAAGAGACCCAGTACTTC. The whole variable domain, filled in from reference TRBV18 and TRBJ2-5, reads NAGVMQNPRHLVRRRGQEARLRCSPMKGHSHVYWYRQLPEEGLKFMVYLQKENIIDESGMPKERFSAEFPKEGPSILRIQQVVRGDSAAYFCASSPVLGPVQETQYFGPGTRLLVL.